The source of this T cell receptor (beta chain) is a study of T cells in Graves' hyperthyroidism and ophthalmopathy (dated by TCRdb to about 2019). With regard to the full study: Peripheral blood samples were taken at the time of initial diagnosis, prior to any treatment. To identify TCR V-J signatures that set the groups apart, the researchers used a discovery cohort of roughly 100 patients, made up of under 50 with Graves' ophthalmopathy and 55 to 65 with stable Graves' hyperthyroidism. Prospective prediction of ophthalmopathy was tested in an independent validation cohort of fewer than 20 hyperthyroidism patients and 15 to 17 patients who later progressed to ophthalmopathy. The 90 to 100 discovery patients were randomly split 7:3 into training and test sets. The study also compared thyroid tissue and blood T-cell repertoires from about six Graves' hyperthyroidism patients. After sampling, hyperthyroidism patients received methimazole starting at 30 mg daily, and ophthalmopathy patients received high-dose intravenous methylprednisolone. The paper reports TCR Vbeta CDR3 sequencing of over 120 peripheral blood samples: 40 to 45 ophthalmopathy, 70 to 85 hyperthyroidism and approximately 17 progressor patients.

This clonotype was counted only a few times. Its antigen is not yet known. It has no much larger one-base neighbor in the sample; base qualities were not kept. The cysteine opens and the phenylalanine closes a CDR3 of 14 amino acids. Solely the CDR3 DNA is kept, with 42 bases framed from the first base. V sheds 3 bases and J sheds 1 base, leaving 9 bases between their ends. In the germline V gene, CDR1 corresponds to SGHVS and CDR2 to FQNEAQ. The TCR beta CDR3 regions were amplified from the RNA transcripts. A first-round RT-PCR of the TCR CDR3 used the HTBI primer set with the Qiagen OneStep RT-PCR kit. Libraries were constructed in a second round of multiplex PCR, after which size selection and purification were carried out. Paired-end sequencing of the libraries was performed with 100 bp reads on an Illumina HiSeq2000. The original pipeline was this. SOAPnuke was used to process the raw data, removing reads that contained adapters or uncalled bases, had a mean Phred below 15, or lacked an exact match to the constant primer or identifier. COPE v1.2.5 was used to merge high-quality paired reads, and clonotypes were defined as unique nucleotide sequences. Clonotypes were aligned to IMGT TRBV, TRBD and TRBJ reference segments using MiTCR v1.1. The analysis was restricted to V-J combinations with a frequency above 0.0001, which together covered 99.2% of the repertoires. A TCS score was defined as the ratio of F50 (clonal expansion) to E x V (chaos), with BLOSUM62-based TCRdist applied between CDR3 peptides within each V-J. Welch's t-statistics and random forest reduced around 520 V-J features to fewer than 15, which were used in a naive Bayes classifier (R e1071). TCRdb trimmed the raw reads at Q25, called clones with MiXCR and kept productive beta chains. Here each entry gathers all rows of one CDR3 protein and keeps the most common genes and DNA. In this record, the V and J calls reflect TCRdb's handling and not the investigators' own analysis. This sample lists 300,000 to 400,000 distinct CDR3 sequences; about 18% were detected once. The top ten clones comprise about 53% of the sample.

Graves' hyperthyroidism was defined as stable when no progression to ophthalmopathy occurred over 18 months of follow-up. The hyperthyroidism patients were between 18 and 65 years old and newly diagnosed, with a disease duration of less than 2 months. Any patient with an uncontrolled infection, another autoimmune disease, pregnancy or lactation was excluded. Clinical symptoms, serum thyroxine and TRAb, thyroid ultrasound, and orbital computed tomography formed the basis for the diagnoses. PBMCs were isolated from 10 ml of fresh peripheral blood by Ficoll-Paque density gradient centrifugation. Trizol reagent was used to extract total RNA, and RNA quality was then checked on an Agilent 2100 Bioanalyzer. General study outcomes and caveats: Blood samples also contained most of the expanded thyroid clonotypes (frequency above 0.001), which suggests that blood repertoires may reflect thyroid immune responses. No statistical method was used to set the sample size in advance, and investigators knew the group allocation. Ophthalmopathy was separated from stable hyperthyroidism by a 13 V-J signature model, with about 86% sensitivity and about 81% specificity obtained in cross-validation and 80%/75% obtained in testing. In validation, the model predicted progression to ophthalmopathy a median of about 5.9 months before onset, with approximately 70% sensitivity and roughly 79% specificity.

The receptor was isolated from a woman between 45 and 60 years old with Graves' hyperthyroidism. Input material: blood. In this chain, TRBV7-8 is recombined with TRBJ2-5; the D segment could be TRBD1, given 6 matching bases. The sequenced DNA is TGTGCCAGCAGCTTCGAGACAGGCCAAGAGACCCAGTACTTC. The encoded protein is CASSFETGQETQYF.